These T cell receptor beta chains were read from a single sample in a study of cytomegalovirus exposure and HLA in healthy donors. Clones were read by immunoSEQ multiplex PCR, and TCRdb kept only the in-frame ones, dropping some. The sample carries 100,000 to 150,000 clones, just under 80% recorded once. The sample consisted of PBMCs. These receptors all come from a man aged 25 to 40 in good health and CMV-seronegative. Each CDR3 is given with its conserved first and last residue. Fields, in order: J gene, clone size, D gene, V gene, CDR3 protein, CDR3 DNA. D genes are given only for firm matches. The size entry is marked missing in some rows and otherwise reads once, few, many or a size class.

TRBJ2-3 few TRBD1 TRBV7-9 CASSRGQIADTQYF TGTGCCAGCAGCAGGGGACAGATAGCAGATACGCAGTATTTT
TRBJ2-3 - - TRBV15 CATSRVVSRTDTQYF TGTGCCACCAGCAGAGTAGTCTCCCGCACAGATACGCAGTATTTT
TRBJ2-5 few TRBD2 TRBV7-9 CASSRLAEQETQYF TGTGCCAGCAGCCGACTAGCGGAACAAGAGACCCAGTACTTC
TRBJ1-4 - TRBD1 TRBV5-1 CASSLRQGGEKLFF TGCGCCAGCAGCTTAAGACAGGGGGGTGAAAAACTGTTTTTT
TRBJ2-1 - TRBD2 TRBV28 CASSGLAGGPSYNEQFF TGTGCCAGCAGCGGACTAGCGGGAGGACCCTCCTACAATGAGCAGTTCTTC
TRBJ1-4 - - TRBV28 CASSPVEGEKLFF TGTGCCAGCAGCCCAGTGGAGGGGGAAAAACTGTTTTTT
TRBJ1-2 - - TRBV7-8 CASSFGGGTNYGYTF TGTGCCAGCAGCTTCGGGGGGGGCACTAACTATGGCTACACCTTC
TRBJ1-2 - - TRBV27 CASSFTGIGYGYTF TGTGCCAGCAGTTTTACGGGGATTGGCTATGGCTACACCTTC
TRBJ2-1 - TRBD2 TRBV28 CASSLLAGWDEQFF TGTGCCAGCAGCTTACTAGCGGGATGGGATGAGCAGTTCTTC
TRBJ2-5 - TRBD2 TRBV10-3 CATRRREGRGETQYF TGTGCCACAAGACGTCGGGAGGGGCGCGGAGAGACCCAGTACTTC
TRBJ2-3 - TRBD2 TRBV7-2 CASSLVLAGDRSTDTQYF TGTGCCAGCAGCTTAGTGCTGGCGGGGGACCGTAGCACAGATACGCAGTATTTT
TRBJ2-3 - TRBD2 TRBV9 CASSASGRDDTDTQYF TGTGCCAGCAGCGCCAGCGGGAGGGATGACACAGATACGCAGTATTTT
TRBJ1-1 - - TRBV2 CATGLGRTEAFF TGTGCCACCGGACTTGGTAGAACTGAAGCTTTCTTT
TRBJ2-1 - TRBD2 TRBV5-1 CASSPGPGGSYNEQFF TGCGCCAGCAGCCCGGGGCCGGGGGGCTCCTACAATGAGCAGTTCTTC
TRBJ2-7 - - TRBV5-1 CASSRTVSYEQYF TGCGCCAGCAGCAGGACAGTATCCTACGAGCAGTACTTC
TRBJ1-5 - - TRBV28 CASSPPPRVRSNQPQHF TGTGCCAGCAGTCCACCCCCCAGGGTTCGAAGCAATCAGCCCCAGCATTTT
TRBJ1-5 - - TRBV19 CASSGRENQPQHF TGTGCCAGTAGTGGTCGAGAGAATCAGCCCCAGCATTTT
TRBJ2-7 - - TRBV9 CASSPQGAGEQYF TGTGCCAGCAGCCCCCAGGGTGCGGGGGAGCAGTACTTC